The text below deals with one T cell receptor beta chain. The sample holds many counts of this clonotype. No cognate antigen has been identified for it. Base qualities are not recorded, but no much larger clone differs from it by a single base. For each ankylosing spondylitis patient, the synovial fluid sample was matched to a blood sample from that same patient. These data originate in a study of CD8 T cells in ankylosing spondylitis (dated by TCRdb to 2017 to 2019). Background for the entire study: The study profiled T cell receptor beta repertoires in healthy donors and ankylosing spondylitis patients to find disease-linked TCR variants. The full study cohort was made up of about two dozen ankylosing spondylitis patients and about a hundred healthy donors. Peripheral blood was sampled, and synovial fluid was additionally collected from ankylosing spondylitis patients. Points the paper makes about the study in general: A TCR beta motif made up of several highly homologous amino acid variants appeared to be characteristic of blood from ankylosing spondylitis patients. Some of the motif variants had been reported before in the synovial fluid and blood of reactive arthritis patients, a finding that suggests common disease-initiation mechanisms. The disease-linked clones had a CD8+ phenotype and were found at relatively low frequencies in peripheral blood. The disease-linked clones were reported as significantly enriched in matched synovial fluid samples from ankylosing spondylitis patients.

The trim is 6 bases for V and 4 bases for J, with a gap of 9 bases between the germline ends. CDR1 is given as MNHNS and CDR2 as SASEGT, both from the germline V gene. The CDR3 contains 13 residues, cysteine and phenylalanine counted. Of all the DNA, just the CDR3 is kept, 39 bases in frame from base 1. Sequencing was performed on an Illumina HiSeq 2500. TCR beta libraries were prepared by quantitative 5'-RACE with molecular barcodes. Concerning the study's data processing: To identify disease-linked TCR variants, a new computational method was used, one built on a probabilistic model of VDJ rearrangement. TCRdb handled the public reads itself, with Q25 trimming in fastp and clone calling in MiXCR, and kept productive beta chains. Each CDR3 protein appears once, grouped with its most common genes and DNA. In this record, the V and J calls reflect TCRdb's handling and not the investigators' own analysis. The sample table contains about 140,000 distinct CDR3 sequences; only one count was recorded for more than 7% of them. 7.3% of the sample belongs to the ten largest clones.

Source material: synovial fluid, either unsorted or a sorted T cell fraction (not recorded which). This receptor was identified in a male donor with ankylosing spondylitis. The rearranged chain carries TRBV6-1 and TRBJ2-2; the D gene is not confidently resolved. The DNA is as follows: TGTGCCAGCAGGACTTGGAGCACCGGGGAGCTGTTTTTT. Translated, this gives CASRTWSTGELFF.